This record looks at one T cell receptor (beta chain) sequence and its context. TCRdb passed the 5' RACE reads through MiXCR, listing each CDR3 protein once. The sample comprises around 400,000 distinct CDR3 sequences, 24% of which are singletons, and 8.8% rests with the top ten. Germline loops: CDR1 LNHDA, CDR2 SQIVND (reference sequence). The CDR3 length is 13 residues. Trimming removed 3 bases from V and 10 bases from J, with 14 bases in between. These data originate in a study of T-cell memory formation after mild COVID-19. The TCR was taken from an adult woman who had mild COVID-19 (a few samples of this study predate the infection). Cell type and time point are not known. The V and J genes are TRBV19 and TRBJ2-3; no clear D. The specimen was PBMCs or a T cell subset sorted from them (not recorded which). The CDR3 spells CASSIGRLVAQYF. For the CDR3, the DNA is TGTGCCAGTAGTATTGGCAGGTTGGTTGCGCAGTATTTT.